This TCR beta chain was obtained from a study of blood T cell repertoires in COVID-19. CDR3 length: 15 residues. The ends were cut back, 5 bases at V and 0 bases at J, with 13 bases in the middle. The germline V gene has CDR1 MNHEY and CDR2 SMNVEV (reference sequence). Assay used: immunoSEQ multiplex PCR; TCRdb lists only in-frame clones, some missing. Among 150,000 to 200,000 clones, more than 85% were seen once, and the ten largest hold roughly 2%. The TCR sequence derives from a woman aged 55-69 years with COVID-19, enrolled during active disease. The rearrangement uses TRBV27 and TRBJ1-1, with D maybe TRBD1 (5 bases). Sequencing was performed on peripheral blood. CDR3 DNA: TGTGCCAGCAGTAGGGGCCACAATATGAACACTGAAGCTTTCTTT. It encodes CASSRGHNMNTEAFF.